This TCR beta chain was documented in a study of blood T cells in healthy people across ages. Germline V gives CDR1 SGHAT, CDR2 FQNNGV. With 6 bases removed from V and 3 bases from J, the gap between germline ends came to 21 bases. This CDR3 region has 16 residues. Worth noting for this clonotype: Its antigen is unidentified.

Isolation recovered at least 7 million PBMCs from every sample. Through a sample-barcoded 5' primer and a J-beta primer mix, a second PCR was run for roughly 6 to 11 cycles. TCRdb independently ran MiXCR on the 5' RACE reads; one entry per CDR3 protein. The table has nearly 800,000 distinct CDR3 sequences, about 25% seen once. Study-wide results and caveats: When set beside aged donors, long-lived donors presented more naive CD4+ cells and higher diversity. Using unsorted PBMCs precluded a conclusive naive versus antigen-experienced comparison.

The data were also submitted as part of a second study, on T cells of mothers and their children.

V usage is TRBV11-2 and J usage is TRBJ2-7, with D possibly matching TRBD2 (6 bases). This TCR was sampled from a boy aged 5-17 years in good health. Sequencing was carried out using blood. CDR3 DNA sequence: TGTGCCAGCAGAACCCTTGTCGGAGGGAGAGACTACGAGCAGTACTTC. It specifies CASRTLVGGRDYEQYF. Looking up the rest from reference TRBV11-2 and TRBJ2-7 gives the full variable domain: EAGVAQSPRYKIIEKRQSVAFWCNPISGHATLYWYQQILGQGPKLLIQFQNNGVVDDSQLPKDRFSAERLKGVDSTLKIQPAKLEDSAVYLCASRTLVGGRDYEQYFGPGTRLTVT.